This TCR beta chain was identified in a study of blood T cell repertoires in COVID-19. The ends lost 6 bases at V and 4 bases at J; junction bases unmatched: 8. Per the germline V gene, CDR1 is LNHDA and CDR2 is SQIVND (reference sequence). The CDR3 length is 16 residues. The authors' processing: For nucleated cells, counts were estimated from reference gene primer amplification. Libraries were prepared by immunoSEQ multiplex PCR; TCRdb keeps only in-frame clonotypes and omits some of them. Clonal size and the V and J genes are those of that table, whereas D and trimming came from the DNA. The sample has roughly 130,000 clones, more than 75% seen once; the top ten hold 4% to 5%. In Seattle, patients joined the study during active infection and were tracked longitudinally.

The specimen was peripheral blood. This receptor was taken from a man aged 55 to 69 with COVID-19, enrolled during active disease. The J gene is TRBJ2-2, the V gene TRBV19, with TRBD2 matching over 10 bases. Here the CDR3 DNA reads TGTGCCAGTAGACCCCGGACTAGCGGATCCACCGGGGAGCTGTTTTTT. Protein: CASRPRTSGSTGELFF.